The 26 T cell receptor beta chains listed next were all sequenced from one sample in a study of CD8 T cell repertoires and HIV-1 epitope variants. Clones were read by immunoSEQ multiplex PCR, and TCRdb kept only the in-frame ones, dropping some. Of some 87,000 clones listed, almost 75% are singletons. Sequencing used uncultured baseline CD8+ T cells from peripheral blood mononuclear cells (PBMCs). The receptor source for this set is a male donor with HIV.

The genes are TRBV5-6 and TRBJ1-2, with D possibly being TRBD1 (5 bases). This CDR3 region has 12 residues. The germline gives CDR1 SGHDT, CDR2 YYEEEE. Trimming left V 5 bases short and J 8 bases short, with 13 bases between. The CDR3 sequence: CASRQAPGGYTF. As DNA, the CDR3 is TGTGCCAGCAGACAGGCCCCGGGGGGCTACACCTTC. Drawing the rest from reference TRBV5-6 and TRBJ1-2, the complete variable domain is DAGVTQSPTHLIKTRGQQVTLRCSPKSGHDTVSWYQQALGQGPQFIFQYYEEEERQRGNFPDRFSGHQFPNYSSELNVNALLLGDSALYLCASRQAPGGYTFGSGTRLTVV.

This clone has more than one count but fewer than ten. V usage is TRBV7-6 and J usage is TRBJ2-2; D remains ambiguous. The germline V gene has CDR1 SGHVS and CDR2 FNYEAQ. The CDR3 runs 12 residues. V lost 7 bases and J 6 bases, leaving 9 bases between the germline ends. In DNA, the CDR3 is TGTGCCAGCACGCCAGGCCCCGGGGAGCTGTTTTTT. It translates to CASTPGPGELFF.

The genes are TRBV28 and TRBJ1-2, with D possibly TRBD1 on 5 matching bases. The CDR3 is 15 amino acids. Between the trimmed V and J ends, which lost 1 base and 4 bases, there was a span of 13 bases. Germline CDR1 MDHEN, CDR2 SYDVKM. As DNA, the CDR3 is TGTGCCAGCAGTTTATCCCTCCAGGGTATCTATGGCTACACCTTC. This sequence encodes CASSLSLQGIYGYTF.

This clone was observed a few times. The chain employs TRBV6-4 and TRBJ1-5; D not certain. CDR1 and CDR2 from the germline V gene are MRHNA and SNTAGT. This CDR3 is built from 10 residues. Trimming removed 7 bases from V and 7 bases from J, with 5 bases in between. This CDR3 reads CASIHQPQHF. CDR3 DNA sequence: TGTGCCAGCATACACCAGCCCCAGCATTTT.

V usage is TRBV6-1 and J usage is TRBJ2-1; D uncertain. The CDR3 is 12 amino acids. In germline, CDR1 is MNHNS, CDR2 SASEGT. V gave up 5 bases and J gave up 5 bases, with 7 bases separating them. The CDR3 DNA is TGTGCCAGCAGTTATAACCACAATGAGCAGTTCTTC. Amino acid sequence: CASSYNHNEQFF.

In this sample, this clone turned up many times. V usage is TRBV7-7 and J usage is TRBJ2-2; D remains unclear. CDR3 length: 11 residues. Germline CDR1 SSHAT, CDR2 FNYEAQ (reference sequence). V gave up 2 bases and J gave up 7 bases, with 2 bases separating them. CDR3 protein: CASSLHGELFF. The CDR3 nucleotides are TGTGCCAGCAGCTTACACGGGGAGCTGTTTTTT.

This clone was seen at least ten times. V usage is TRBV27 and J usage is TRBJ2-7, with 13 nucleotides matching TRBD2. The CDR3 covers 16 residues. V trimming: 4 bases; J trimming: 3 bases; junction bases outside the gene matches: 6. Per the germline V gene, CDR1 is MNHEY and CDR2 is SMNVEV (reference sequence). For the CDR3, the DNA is TGTGCCAGCAGTTCCCCGACTAGCGGGAGGTTCTACGAGCAGTACTTC. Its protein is CASSSPTSGRFYEQYF.

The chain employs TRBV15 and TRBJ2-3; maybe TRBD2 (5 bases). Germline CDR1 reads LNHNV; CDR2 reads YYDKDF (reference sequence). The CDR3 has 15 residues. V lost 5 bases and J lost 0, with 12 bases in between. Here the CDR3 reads CATSYGGLSTDTQYF. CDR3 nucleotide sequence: TGTGCCACCAGCTATGGCGGGCTGAGCACAGATACGCAGTATTTT. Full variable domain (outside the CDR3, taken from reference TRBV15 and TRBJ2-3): DAMVIQNPRYQVTQFGKPVTLSCSQTLNHNVMYWYQQKSSQAPKLLFHYYDKDFNNEADTPDNFQSRRPNTSFCFLDIRSPGLGDTAMYLCATSYGGLSTDTQYFGPGTRLTVL.

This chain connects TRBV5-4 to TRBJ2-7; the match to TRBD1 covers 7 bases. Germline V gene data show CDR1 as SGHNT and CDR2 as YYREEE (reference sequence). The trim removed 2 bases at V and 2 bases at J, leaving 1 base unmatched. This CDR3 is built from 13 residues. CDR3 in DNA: TGTGCCAGCAGCTTAGACAGGGCCTACGAGCAGTACTTC. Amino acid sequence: CASSLDRAYEQYF.

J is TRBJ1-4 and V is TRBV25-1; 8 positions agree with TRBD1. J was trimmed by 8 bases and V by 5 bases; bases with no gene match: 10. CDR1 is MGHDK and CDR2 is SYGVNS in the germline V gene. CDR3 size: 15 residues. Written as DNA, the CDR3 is TGTGCCAGCAGTCCCCCGGACAGGGTCGGAGAAAAACTGTTTTTT. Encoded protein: CASSPPDRVGEKLFF.

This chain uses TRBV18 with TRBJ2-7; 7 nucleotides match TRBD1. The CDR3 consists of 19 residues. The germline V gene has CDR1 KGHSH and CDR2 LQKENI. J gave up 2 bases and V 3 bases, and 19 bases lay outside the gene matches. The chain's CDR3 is CASSPRILTGPTPTYEQYF. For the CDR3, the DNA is TGTGCCAGCTCACCGCGAATTTTGACAGGGCCGACCCCAACCTACGAGCAGTACTTC.

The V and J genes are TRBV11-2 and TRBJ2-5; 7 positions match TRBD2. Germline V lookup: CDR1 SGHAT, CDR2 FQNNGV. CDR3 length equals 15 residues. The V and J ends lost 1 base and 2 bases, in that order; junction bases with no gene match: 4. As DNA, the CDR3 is TGTGCCAGCAGCTTAGTGGGGACTATTCAAGAGACCCAGTACTTC. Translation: CASSLVGTIQETQYF.

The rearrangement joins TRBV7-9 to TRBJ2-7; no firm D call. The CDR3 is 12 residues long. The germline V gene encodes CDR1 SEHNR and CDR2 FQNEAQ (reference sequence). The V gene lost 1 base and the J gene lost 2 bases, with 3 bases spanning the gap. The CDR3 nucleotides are TGTGCCAGCAGCTTAGGAGCCTACGAGCAGTACTTC. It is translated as CASSLGAYEQYF.

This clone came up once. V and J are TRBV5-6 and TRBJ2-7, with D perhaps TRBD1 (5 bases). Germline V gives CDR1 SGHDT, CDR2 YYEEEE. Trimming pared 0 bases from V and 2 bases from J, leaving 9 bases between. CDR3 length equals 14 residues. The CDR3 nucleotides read TGTGCCAGCAGCTTGGGACAGCCGACCTACGAGCAGTACTTC. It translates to CASSLGQPTYEQYF.

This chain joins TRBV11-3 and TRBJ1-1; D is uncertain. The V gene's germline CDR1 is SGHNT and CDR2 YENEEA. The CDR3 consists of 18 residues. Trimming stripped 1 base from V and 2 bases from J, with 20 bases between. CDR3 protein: CASSLVPTPGFQNTEAFF. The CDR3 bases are TGTGCCAGCAGCTTAGTCCCGACACCGGGCTTCCAAAACACTGAAGCTTTCTTT.

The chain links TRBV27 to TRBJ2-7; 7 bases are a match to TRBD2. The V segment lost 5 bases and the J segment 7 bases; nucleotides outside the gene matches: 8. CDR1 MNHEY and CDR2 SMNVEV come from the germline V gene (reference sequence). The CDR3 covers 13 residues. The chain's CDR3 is CASSIQRDREQYF. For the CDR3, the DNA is TGTGCCAGCAGTATCCAGCGGGATAGAGAGCAGTACTTC.

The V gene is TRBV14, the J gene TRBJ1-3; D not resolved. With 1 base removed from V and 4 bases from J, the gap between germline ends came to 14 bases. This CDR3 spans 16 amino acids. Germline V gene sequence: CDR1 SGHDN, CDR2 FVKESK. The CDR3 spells CASSQVNGFRGNTIYF. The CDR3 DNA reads TGTGCCAGCAGCCAAGTTAACGGGTTCCGAGGAAACACCATATATTTT.

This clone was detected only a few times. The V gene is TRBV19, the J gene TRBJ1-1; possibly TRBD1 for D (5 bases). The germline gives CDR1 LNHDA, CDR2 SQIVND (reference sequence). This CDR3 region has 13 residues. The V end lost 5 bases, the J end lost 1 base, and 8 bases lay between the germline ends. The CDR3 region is CASSSTGNTEAFF. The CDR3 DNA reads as TGTGCCAGTAGTTCCACAGGGAACACTGAAGCTTTCTTT.

Written as DNA, the CDR3 is TGTGCCAGTAGTATGTCTAGCGGGAGCTGGGACAATGAGCAGTTCTTC. It codes for CASSMSSGSWDNEQFF. The genes are TRBV19 and TRBJ2-1, with 10 bases identical to TRBD2. Germline-derived CDR1 and CDR2 are LNHDA and SQIVND (reference sequence). The CDR3 loop spans 16 amino acids. Trimming removed 3 bases from V and 5 bases from J; junction bases left unmatched: 7.

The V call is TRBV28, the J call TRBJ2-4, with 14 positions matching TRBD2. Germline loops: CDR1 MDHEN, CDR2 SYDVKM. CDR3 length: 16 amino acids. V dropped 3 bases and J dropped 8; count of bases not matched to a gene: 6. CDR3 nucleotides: TGTGCCAGCAGTTTGGGGACTAGCGGGAGTCAGGACATTCAGTACTTC. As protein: CASSLGTSGSQDIQYF.

CDR3 nucleotide sequence: TGTGCCAGCAGTTTAGTGGCGGGAGGAGAGTACTTC. Its protein product is CASSLVAGGEYF. The chain carries TRBV28 and TRBJ2-7, with 8 bases matching TRBD2. The germline gives CDR1 MDHEN, CDR2 SYDVKM. V lost 2 bases and J lost 11; bases outside the gene matches: 5. This CDR3 spans 12 amino acids.

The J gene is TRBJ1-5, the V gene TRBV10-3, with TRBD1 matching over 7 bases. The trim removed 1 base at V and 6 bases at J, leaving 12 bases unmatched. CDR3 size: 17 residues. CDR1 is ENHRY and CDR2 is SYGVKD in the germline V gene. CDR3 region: CAISEYAGGIAGQPQHF. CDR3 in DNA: TGTGCCATCAGTGAGTATGCAGGGGGGATCGCTGGTCAGCCCCAGCATTTT.

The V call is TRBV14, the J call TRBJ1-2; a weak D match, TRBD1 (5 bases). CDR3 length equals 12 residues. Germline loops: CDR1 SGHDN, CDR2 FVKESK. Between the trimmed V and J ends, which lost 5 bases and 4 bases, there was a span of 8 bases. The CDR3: CASSYRSYGYTF. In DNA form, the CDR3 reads TGTGCCAGCAGCTACAGGAGCTATGGCTACACCTTC.

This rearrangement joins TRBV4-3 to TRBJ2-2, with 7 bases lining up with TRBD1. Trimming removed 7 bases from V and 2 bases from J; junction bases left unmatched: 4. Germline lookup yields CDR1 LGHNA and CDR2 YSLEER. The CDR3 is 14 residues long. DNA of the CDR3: TGCGCCAGCACCACAGGGGTAAACACCGGGGAGCTGTTTTTT. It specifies CASTTGVNTGELFF.

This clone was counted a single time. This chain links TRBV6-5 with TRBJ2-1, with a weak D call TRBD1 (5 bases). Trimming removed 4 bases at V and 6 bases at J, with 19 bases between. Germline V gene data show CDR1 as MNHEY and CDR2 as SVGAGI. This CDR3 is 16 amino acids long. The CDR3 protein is CASSSEVGQRGNEQFF. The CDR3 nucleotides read TGTGCCAGCAGTTCGGAAGTGGGCCAAAGGGGCAATGAGCAGTTCTTC.

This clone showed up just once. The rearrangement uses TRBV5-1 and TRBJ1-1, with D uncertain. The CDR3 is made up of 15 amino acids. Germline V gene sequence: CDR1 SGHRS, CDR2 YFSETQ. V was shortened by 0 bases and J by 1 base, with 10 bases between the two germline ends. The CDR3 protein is CASSLDVVKNTEAFF. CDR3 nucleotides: TGCGCCAGCAGCTTGGATGTAGTAAAGAACACTGAAGCTTTCTTT.